A selection of T cell receptor beta chains follows, all from one sample in a study of identical twins. One entry per CDR3 protein results from TCRdb running MiXCR on the 5' RACE reads. The data contain 600,000 to 850,000 distinct CDR3 sequences, around a sixth of them seen just once; the ten biggest clones take up less than 15%. The same data also went into a second study, on T cells expressing NK-cell markers.

The sequenced material came from PBMCs. Receptors were obtained from a woman aged 18 to 35 in good health. Both conserved end residues are part of each CDR3. D genes are given only for firm matches. Only some rows state a clone size, as once, few, many or a class for expanded clones.

v_call: TRBV20-1
clone_size: few
d_call: .
j_call: TRBJ1-6
cdr3_length: 15
cdr3_nt: TGCAGTGCTAGAGGCCAGCAACTTATTAATTCACCCCTCCACTTT
cdr3_aa: CSARGQQLINSPLHF

v_call: TRBV12-3/TRBV12-4
clone_size: .
d_call: .
j_call: TRBJ1-5
cdr3_length: 14
cdr3_nt: TGTGCCAGCAGTTTATCGTCAGGGCAACAGCCCCAGCATTTT
cdr3_aa: CASSLSSGQQPQHF

v_call: TRBV19
clone_size: few
d_call: TRBD1
j_call: TRBJ2-2
cdr3_length: 14
cdr3_nt: TGTGCCGGTGCTGACAGGGGTGACACCGGGGAGCTGTTTTTT
cdr3_aa: CAGADRGDTGELFF

v_call: TRBV6-4
clone_size: .
d_call: .
j_call: TRBJ2-1
cdr3_length: 16
cdr3_nt: TGTGCCAGCAGTGAAAGTGGCGGGGGCGCTATCAATGAGCAGTTCTTC
cdr3_aa: CASSESGGGAINEQFF

v_call: TRBV6-5
clone_size: .
d_call: .
j_call: TRBJ2-2
cdr3_length: 14
cdr3_nt: TGTGCCAGCAGTTACTTAGGGGGGTCCGGGGAGCTGTTTTTT
cdr3_aa: CASSYLGGSGELFF

v_call: TRBV6-1
clone_size: .
d_call: .
j_call: TRBJ2-7
cdr3_length: 13
cdr3_nt: TGTGCCAGCAGTCCCGCGGTCCCCCCCGAGCAGTACTTC
cdr3_aa: CASSPAVPPEQYF

v_call: TRBV5-1
clone_size: many
d_call: TRBD2
j_call: TRBJ2-2
cdr3_length: 15
cdr3_nt: TGCGCCAGCAGCTTAAGCGGGAGCGGTACCGGGGAGCTGTTTTTT
cdr3_aa: CASSLSGSGTGELFF

v_call: TRBV15
clone_size: few
d_call: TRBD2
j_call: TRBJ2-7
cdr3_length: 13
cdr3_nt: TGTGCCACCAGCGCGCGGGGGGCCTACGAGCAGTACTTC
cdr3_aa: CATSARGAYEQYF

v_call: TRBV20-1
clone_size: few
d_call: TRBD2
j_call: TRBJ2-3
cdr3_length: 14
cdr3_nt: TGCAGTGCTAGGGCGGGGGAGAACACAGATACGCAGTATTTT
cdr3_aa: CSARAGENTDTQYF

v_call: TRBV30
clone_size: .
d_call: TRBD2
j_call: TRBJ2-1
cdr3_length: 15
cdr3_nt: TGTGCCTGGACCCCACTGAGCGGGAGGTACAATGAGCAGTTCTTC
cdr3_aa: CAWTPLSGRYNEQFF

v_call: TRBV6-5
clone_size: .
d_call: .
j_call: TRBJ2-1
cdr3_length: 14
cdr3_nt: TGTGCCAGCAGTTACGCACGTCGGGGCAATGAGCAGTTCTTC
cdr3_aa: CASSYARRGNEQFF

v_call: TRBV6-5
clone_size: few
d_call: TRBD2
j_call: TRBJ2-7
cdr3_length: 14
cdr3_nt: TGTGCCAGCAGGTTAATCGCGGGGGGCTACGAGCAGTACTTC
cdr3_aa: CASRLIAGGYEQYF

v_call: TRBV10-3
clone_size: .
d_call: TRBD1
j_call: TRBJ2-1
cdr3_length: 15
cdr3_nt: TGTGCCATCAGCCTGACAGGGCGCTCCTACAATGAGCAGTTCTTC
cdr3_aa: CAISLTGRSYNEQFF

v_call: TRBV5-1
clone_size: many
d_call: .
j_call: TRBJ2-3
cdr3_length: 15
cdr3_nt: TGCGCCAGCAGCCTGTGGACAGTTAGCACAGATACGCAGTATTTT
cdr3_aa: CASSLWTVSTDTQYF

v_call: TRBV7-6
clone_size: many
d_call: .
j_call: TRBJ2-7
cdr3_length: 16
cdr3_nt: TGTGCCAGCAGCTTGTATAGGGGTAGGAGCTCCTACGAGCAGTACTTC
cdr3_aa: CASSLYRGRSSYEQYF

v_call: TRBV5-8
clone_size: .
d_call: .
j_call: TRBJ2-5
cdr3_length: 15
cdr3_nt: TGTGCCAGCAGCTTGCCCCAGGGGATAGGGGAGACCCAGTACTTC
cdr3_aa: CASSLPQGIGETQYF

v_call: TRBV29-1
clone_size: few
d_call: .
j_call: TRBJ2-3
cdr3_length: 14
cdr3_nt: TGCAGCGTTGAAGAAGCGGTGAGCACAGATACGCAGTATTTT
cdr3_aa: CSVEEAVSTDTQYF

v_call: TRBV12-5
clone_size: .
d_call: .
j_call: TRBJ2-3
cdr3_length: 16
cdr3_nt: TGTGCTAGTGGCCCGGGACTGCTACGCAGCACAGATACGCAGTATTTT
cdr3_aa: CASGPGLLRSTDTQYF

v_call: TRBV5-1
clone_size: many
d_call: TRBD1
j_call: TRBJ1-1
cdr3_length: 14
cdr3_nt: TGCGCCAGCAGCTTGACCACAAACAGGGGATGGGCTTTCTTT
cdr3_aa: CASSLTTNRGWAFF

v_call: TRBV7-9
clone_size: few
d_call: .
j_call: TRBJ1-2
cdr3_length: 15
cdr3_nt: TGTGCCAGCAGCCAAGTGGGGTTCCTGGATCATGGCTACACCTTC
cdr3_aa: CASSQVGFLDHGYTF

v_call: TRBV7-9
clone_size: .
d_call: .
j_call: TRBJ2-7
cdr3_length: 13
cdr3_nt: TGTGCCAGCAGCTTAGCCCGGGTGAGGGAGCAGTACTTC
cdr3_aa: CASSLARVREQYF

v_call: TRBV12-3/TRBV12-4
clone_size: few
d_call: .
j_call: TRBJ1-6
cdr3_length: 16
cdr3_nt: TGTGCCAGCAGTACGCCGACCGGGACTCTTAATTCACCCCTCCACTTT
cdr3_aa: CASSTPTGTLNSPLHF

v_call: TRBV29-1
clone_size: .
d_call: .
j_call: TRBJ1-4
cdr3_length: 10
cdr3_nt: TGCAGCGTCCCAAATGAAAAACTGTTTTTT
cdr3_aa: CSVPNEKLFF

v_call: TRBV20-1
clone_size: many
d_call: TRBD2
j_call: TRBJ2-5
cdr3_length: 14
cdr3_nt: TGCAGTGCTAGAGGGGGCGGGAGCCAAGAGACCCAGTACTTC
cdr3_aa: CSARGGGSQETQYF

v_call: TRBV9
clone_size: few
d_call: TRBD1
j_call: TRBJ2-7
cdr3_length: 16
cdr3_nt: TGTGCCAGCAGCGTACGAGAAACAGGGGACTCCTACGAGCAGTACTTC
cdr3_aa: CASSVRETGDSYEQYF

v_call: TRBV12-3/TRBV12-4
clone_size: few
d_call: .
j_call: TRBJ2-1
cdr3_length: 16
cdr3_nt: TGTGCCAGCAGTTTAGGGGGCTCCCTTAAATACAATGAGCAGTTCTTC
cdr3_aa: CASSLGGSLKYNEQFF

v_call: TRBV12-3/TRBV12-4
clone_size: .
d_call: TRBD1
j_call: TRBJ2-1
cdr3_length: 14
cdr3_nt: TGTGCCAGCAGCGGGACAGTCGTTGGCAATGAGCAGTTCTTC
cdr3_aa: CASSGTVVGNEQFF

v_call: TRBV12-3/TRBV12-4
clone_size: .
d_call: .
j_call: TRBJ2-7
cdr3_length: 13
cdr3_nt: TGTGCCAGCATGCAGGGGAAAACCTACGAGCAGTACTTC
cdr3_aa: CASMQGKTYEQYF

v_call: TRBV3-1
clone_size: few
d_call: .
j_call: TRBJ1-1
cdr3_length: 13
cdr3_nt: TGTGCCAGCAGCGCAGGGGAACACACTGAAGCTTTCTTT
cdr3_aa: CASSAGEHTEAFF